Following are 3 T cell receptor beta chains from one sample sequenced in a study of monozygotic twins with inflammatory bowel disease. Reprocessing the 5' RACE reads, TCRdb reports a single entry for every CDR3 protein and omits DNA. This listing includes 420,000 or so distinct CDR3 sequences. The specimen was blood. The receptor source for this set is a human donor with ulcerative colitis or Crohn's disease, or a healthy co-twin of an affected twin (not recorded which).

The chain joins TRBV24-1 to TRBJ1-2. Germline V lookup: CDR1 KGHDR, CDR2 SFDVKD. The CDR3 length is 12 residues. The CDR3 is CAPKPLVYGYTF.

The rearrangement links TRBV12-3 or TRBV12-4 to TRBJ2-3; TCRdb's D gene call, TRBD1, goes unchecked for lack of DNA. The CDR3 spans 13 residues. CDR3 amino acids: CASRPSRGDTQYF.

The gene calls are TRBV11-2 and TRBJ2-7; TCRdb picks TRBD2, but there is no DNA to check that call. Germline CDR1 and CDR2: SGHAT and FQNNGV. The CDR3 is made up of 15 amino acids. This chain's CDR3 is CASSRAGGQGYEQYF.